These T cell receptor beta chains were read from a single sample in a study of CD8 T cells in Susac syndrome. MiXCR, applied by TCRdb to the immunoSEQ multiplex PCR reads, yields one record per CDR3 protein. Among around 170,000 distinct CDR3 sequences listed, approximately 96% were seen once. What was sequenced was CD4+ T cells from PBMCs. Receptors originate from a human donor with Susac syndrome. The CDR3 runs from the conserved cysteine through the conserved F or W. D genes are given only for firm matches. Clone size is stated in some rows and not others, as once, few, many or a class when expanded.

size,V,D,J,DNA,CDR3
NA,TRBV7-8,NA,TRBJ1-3,TGTGCCAGCAGCTTAGCTGGAAACACCATATATTTT,CASSLAGNTIYF
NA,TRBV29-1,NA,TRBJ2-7,TGCAGCGTTAGGATTGGAAACGAGCAGTACTTC,CSVRIGNEQYF
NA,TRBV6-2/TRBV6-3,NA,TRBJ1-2,TGTGCCAGCAGTTACTCGGCTTCGACAGCCTACACCTTC,CASSYSASTAYTF
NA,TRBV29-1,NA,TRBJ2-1,TGCAGCGTTGATGAGTCGAAACAGGGTCCGTTCTTC,CSVDESKQGPFF
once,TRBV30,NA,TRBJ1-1,TGTGCCTGGACACAGCCGGTTGGTTGGAACACTGAAGCTTTCTTT,CAWTQPVGWNTEAFF
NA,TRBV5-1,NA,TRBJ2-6,TGCGCCAGCAGCTTGTCAGAGACGTACTCTGGGGCCAACGTCCTGACTTTC,CASSLSETYSGANVLTF
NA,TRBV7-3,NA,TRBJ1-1,TGTGCCAGCAGCTTGGGGGGAGAAACTGAAGCTTTCTTT,CASSLGGETEAFF
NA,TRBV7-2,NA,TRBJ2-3,TGTGCCAGCAGCCCGGGTGTTCCTGATACGCAGTATTTT,CASSPGVPDTQYF
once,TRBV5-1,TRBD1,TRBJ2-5,TGCGCCAGTAAAGGGACAGGGGGCCTTCAAGAGACCCAGTACTTC,CASKGTGGLQETQYF
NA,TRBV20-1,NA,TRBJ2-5,TGCAGTGCCACCCCGGGGCAAGAGACCCAGTACTTC,CSATPGQETQYF